A selection of T cell receptor beta chains follows, all from one sample in a study of early stage breast cancer tumors. The protocol was immunoSEQ multiplex PCR, while the TCRdb copy is restricted to in-frame clones and leaves out a portion. Of several thousand clones in the sample, approximately 62% were seen once. The material sequenced was breast tumor tissue. These receptors were taken from a person aged 65 to 85 with breast cancer. Both conserved end residues are part of each CDR3. A D gene is named only where the DNA matches it firmly. Clone size is stated in some rows and not others, as once, few, many or a class when expanded.

len	v_gene	abundance	j_gene	d_gene	CDR3nt	CDR3aa
15	TRBV5-1	medium-sized	TRBJ1-6	TRBD1	TGCGCCAGCAGCGTAAAAGGGGGCAGGGGTTCACCCCTCCACTTT	CASSVKGGRGSPLHF
15	TRBV6-5	.	TRBJ1-2	.	TGTGCCAGCAGTTCCCAGGGGCCCCAACACTATGGCTACACCTTC	CASSSQGPQHYGYTF
14	TRBV6-5	medium-sized	TRBJ1-2	TRBD1	TGTGCCAGCAGTTCAAGGACAGGGCGGCGTGGCTACACCTTC	CASSSRTGRRGYTF
13	TRBV15	.	TRBJ1-5	.	TGTGCCACCAGCCAGGCAGGGTTTCAGCCCCAGCATTTT	CATSQAGFQPQHF
16	TRBV9	.	TRBJ2-2	TRBD1	TGTGCCAGCAGCCCAGGGGACAGCTCGGGCACCGGGGAGCTGTTTTTT	CASSPGDSSGTGELFF
16	TRBV6-6	.	TRBJ1-2	.	TGTGCCAGCAGCCCCGGGAGGGCGGAAGGAAGGTATGGCTACACCTTC	CASSPGRAEGRYGYTF
14	TRBV5-6	.	TRBJ2-7	.	TGTGCCAGCAGCCTACAGGGTTATAGTCACGAGCAGTACTTC	CASSLQGYSHEQYF
13	TRBV2	few	TRBJ2-5	.	TGTGCCAGCAGTAGACAGGCCCAAGAGACCCAGTACTTC	CASSRQAQETQYF
15	TRBV27	.	TRBJ1-2	.	TGTGCCAGCGGGAAGGGAAGGGGCGAAAACTATGGCTACACCTTC	CASGKGRGENYGYTF
14	TRBV4-3	.	TRBJ2-3	.	TGCGCCAGCAGCCGAGAAATGAGGGCAGATACGCAGTATTTT	CASSREMRADTQYF
15	TRBV10-3	medium-sized	TRBJ2-2	.	TGTGCCATTAGCTCCCGACAGACGAACACCGGGGAGCTGTTTTTT	CAISSRQTNTGELFF
16	TRBV6-5	.	TRBJ2-5	.	TGTGCCAGCAGTTACACCTCTCGGACAGCACAAGAGACCCAGTACTTC	CASSYTSRTAQETQYF
15	TRBV7-6	large	TRBJ2-5	.	TGTGCCAGCAGCTTATTAGTGTCCCTCCAAGAGACCCAGTACTTC	CASSLLVSLQETQYF
16	TRBV19	.	TRBJ2-3	TRBD2	TGTGCCAGTAGTATGCCCCTAGCGGGGGGGATAGATACGCAGTATTTT	CASSMPLAGGIDTQYF
16	TRBV6-4	.	TRBJ1-2	.	TGTGCCAGCATTGATTTTGGGGGGAGGCTCTATAGGGGCTACACCTTC	CASIDFGGRLYRGYTF
14	TRBV9	once	TRBJ1-5	.	TGTGCCAGCAGCGTAGGGGGGGGTGGACAGCCCCAGCATTTT	CASSVGGGGQPQHF
11	TRBV20-1	few	TRBJ1-1	.	TGCAGTGCCCGCGGGGGCACTGAAGCTTTCTTT	CSARGGTEAFF
14	TRBV6-5	.	TRBJ2-4	.	TGTGCCAGCAGCCCTCCCCACGCAGGTGGTATTCAGTACTTC	CASSPPHAGGIQYF
13	TRBV9	once	TRBJ2-7	.	TGTGCCAGCAGCAGCGACGGGGGCTACGAGCAGTACTTC	CASSSDGGYEQYF
18	TRBV4-1	.	TRBJ2-3	TRBD2	TGCGCCAGCAGCCAAGAAGGTAGTAGCGGGGGGATCACAGATACGCAGTATTTT	CASSQEGSSGGITDTQYF
14	TRBV6-1	.	TRBJ1-2	.	TGTGCCAGCAGTGAATTACAGGGAAACTATGGCTACACCTTC	CASSELQGNYGYTF
12	TRBV5-1	.	TRBJ2-2	.	TGCGCCAGCAGCCAGGGGTCCGGGGAGCTGTTTTTT	CASSQGSGELFF
18	TRBV13	medium-sized	TRBJ2-7	TRBD2	TGTGCCAGCAGCTTAAGACTAGCGGGGGGGAGGCATCTCTACGAGCAGTACTTC	CASSLRLAGGRHLYEQYF
14	TRBV29-1	.	TRBJ2-3	TRBD1	TGCAGCTCGGCCGGGACAGCAAGCACAGATACGCAGTATTTT	CSSAGTASTDTQYF
15	TRBV30	.	TRBJ2-3	TRBD1	TGTGCCTGGAGAGCCACAGGGGGCAGCACAGATACGCAGTATTTT	CAWRATGGSTDTQYF
18	TRBV11-2	few	TRBJ2-5	.	TGTGCCAGCAGCTTACGACCACAGGGTTATCAGAAGGGTGAGACCCAGTACTTC	CASSLRPQGYQKGETQYF
16	TRBV5-4	.	TRBJ2-3	TRBD2	TGTGCCAGCAGCAAAACGGGACTAGATAGCACAGATACGCAGTATTTT	CASSKTGLDSTDTQYF
15	TRBV5-1	few	TRBJ2-5	TRBD1	TGCGCCAGCAGCCCGAGAGGGGGCGGACAAGAGACCCAGTACTTC	CASSPRGGGQETQYF
15	TRBV7-9	.	TRBJ1-6	.	TGTGCCAGCAGCTTAGCATCGGGGGTTAATTCACCCCTCCACTTT	CASSLASGVNSPLHF
14	TRBV30	.	TRBJ2-7	.	TGTGCCTGGAGTGCCTTTGGACAGCCCTACGAGCAGTACTTC	CAWSAFGQPYEQYF
15	TRBV5-8	.	TRBJ2-1	TRBD2	TGTGCCAGCAGCCTCGGGACTAGCGATAGTAATGAGCAGTTCTTC	CASSLGTSDSNEQFF
14	TRBV14	.	TRBJ2-1	.	TGTGCCAGCAGCCAGTGGAGGACCTACAATGAGCAGTTCTTC	CASSQWRTYNEQFF
14	TRBV5-1	.	TRBJ2-5	.	TGCGCCAGCAGCGCTGGGGGCTGGGGGGAGACCCAGTACTTC	CASSAGGWGETQYF
12	TRBV7-8	.	TRBJ2-1	.	TGTGCCAGCAGCTTAGTCCCCAGGGAGCAGTTCTTC	CASSLVPREQFF
17	TRBV15	.	TRBJ1-5	TRBD1	TGTGCCACCAGCCCGCGGACAGGGGGACTTAGCAATCAGCCCCAGCATTTT	CATSPRTGGLSNQPQHF
15	TRBV7-9	.	TRBJ2-7	TRBD1	TGTGCCAGCAGCTCCCCCGGGACAGGGAATGACGAGCAGTACTTC	CASSSPGTGNDEQYF
12	TRBV30	.	TRBJ2-7	.	TGTGCCTTGATGGGCCCGACTAAGGAGCAGTACTTC	CALMGPTKEQYF
15	TRBV5-5	.	TRBJ2-5	TRBD1	TGTGCCAGCAGCTTTGAGCCGACAGGGGGAGAGACCCAGTACTTC	CASSFEPTGGETQYF
15	TRBV10-2	few	TRBJ2-7	TRBD1	TGCGCCAGCAAGCAGGGGGATTTACCCATCTACGAGCAGTACTTC	CASKQGDLPIYEQYF
14	TRBV6-5	.	TRBJ1-1	.	TGTGCCAGCAGTTACTCGAGTGGTTACACTGAAGCTTTCTTT	CASSYSSGYTEAFF
14	TRBV6-1	.	TRBJ1-3	.	TGTGCCAGCGATACCGGGGGGGCTGGAAACACCATATATTTT	CASDTGGAGNTIYF
14	TRBV6-1	.	TRBJ2-7	TRBD2	TGTGCCAGCAGCGCTTCGTCGGGGGGCTACGAGCAGTACTTC	CASSASSGGYEQYF
14	TRBV6-1	.	TRBJ1-6	.	TGTGCCAGCAGTGATGCCTACGGGTATTCACCCCTCCACTTT	CASSDAYGYSPLHF
17	TRBV5-1	few	TRBJ1-1	TRBD1	TGCGCCAGCCCAAAAGGGGACAGGGGGCTCATGAACACTGAAGCTTTCTTT	CASPKGDRGLMNTEAFF
14	TRBV27	.	TRBJ1-6	.	TGTGCCAGCAGTTTATTACAGGATAATTCACCCCTCCACTTT	CASSLLQDNSPLHF
15	TRBV5-1	.	TRBJ2-1	TRBD2	TGCGCCAGCAGCCTGGAGGCTAGCGGGGCCGGCGAGCAGTTCTTC	CASSLEASGAGEQFF
15	TRBV6-6	medium-sized	TRBJ2-5	TRBD2	TGTGCCAGCAGCCTACTCGCGGGGGTGCAAGAGACCCAGTACTTC	CASSLLAGVQETQYF
15	TRBV7-9	.	TRBJ1-6	.	TGTGCCATCTCGGACGGGAGCTCCTATAATTCACCCCTCCACTTT	CAISDGSSYNSPLHF
14	TRBV18	.	TRBJ2-1	TRBD2	TGTGCCAGCTCACCTCCCGGACTAGCGAATGAGCAGTTCTTC	CASSPPGLANEQFF
12	TRBV27	.	TRBJ1-5	.	TGTGCCAGCACCTCGGGAGGACAGCCCCAGCATTTT	CASTSGGQPQHF
13	TRBV16	few	TRBJ1-6	.	TGTGCCAGCAGCCAATACTCCGGTTCACCCCTCCACTTT	CASSQYSGSPLHF
13	TRBV29-1	.	TRBJ2-7	TRBD1	TGCAGCGTTCGGGACAGCGAAACCTACGAGCAGTACTTC	CSVRDSETYEQYF
16	TRBV6-7	.	TRBJ2-1	TRBD2	TGTGCCAGCAGTTACTCGAAACCGGGGGGGGTCAGTGAGCAGTTCTTC	CASSYSKPGGVSEQFF
15	TRBV5-4	.	TRBJ2-1	TRBD1	TGTGCCAGCAGCCAGGGACAGATCTCCTACAATGAGCAGTTCTTC	CASSQGQISYNEQFF